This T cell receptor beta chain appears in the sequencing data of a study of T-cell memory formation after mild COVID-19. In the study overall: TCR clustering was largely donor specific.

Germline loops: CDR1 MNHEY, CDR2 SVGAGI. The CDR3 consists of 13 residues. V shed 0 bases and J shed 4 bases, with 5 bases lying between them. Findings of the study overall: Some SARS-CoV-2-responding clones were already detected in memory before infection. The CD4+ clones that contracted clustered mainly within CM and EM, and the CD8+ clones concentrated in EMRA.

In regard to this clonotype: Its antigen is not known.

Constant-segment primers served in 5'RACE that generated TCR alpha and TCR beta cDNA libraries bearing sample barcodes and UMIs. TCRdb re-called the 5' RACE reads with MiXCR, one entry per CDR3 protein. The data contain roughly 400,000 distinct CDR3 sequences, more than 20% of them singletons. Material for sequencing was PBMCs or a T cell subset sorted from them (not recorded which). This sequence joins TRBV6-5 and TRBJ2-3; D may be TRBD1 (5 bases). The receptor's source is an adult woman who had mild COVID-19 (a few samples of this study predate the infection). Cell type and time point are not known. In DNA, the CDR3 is TGTGCCAGCAGTTACTCAGGGGCAGATACGCAGTATTTT. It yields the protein CASSYSGADTQYF.